This TCR beta chain was recovered during a study of CD8+ T cells in alopecia areata. This CDR3 comprises 15 residues. Looked up from germline, CDR1 is MNHEY and CDR2 is SMNVEV (reference sequence). Between the trimmed V and J ends, which lost 1 base and 0 bases, there was a span of 7 bases. This clone was detected a few times. Within the sample, other DNA sequences also encode this same CDR3. Treatment meaning: oral pan-JAK inhibitor, 5-10 mg twice daily. Peripheral blood and lesional scalp punch biopsies were taken from alopecia areata patients. Extracted RNA was reverse transcribed, and the resulting cDNA served as sequencing template. Sequenced by immunoSEQ multiplex PCR; TCRdb stores in-frame clones only, minus some. The table lists around 140,000 clones, roughly 50% of them singletons, with roughly 15% in the top ten.

This clonotype was obtained from a human donor with alopecia areata. The chain uses TRBV27 and TRBJ1-5; D remains unclear. The input for sequencing was CD8+ T cells sorted from blood, taken at week 4, from a patient treated with tofacitinib. The CDR3 DNA is TGTGCCAGCAGTTTATTAGGGAATAGCAATCAGCCCCAGCATTTT. Translation: CASSLLGNSNQPQHF.